This TCR beta chain derives from a study of CXCR3-negative and CXCR3-positive naive CD8 T cells. Study conclusions and caveats: Naive CXCR3-positive and CXCR3-negative cells shared similar TRBV-TRBJ usage, unlike memory cells.

Carrying UMI labels, the TRB cDNA libraries were prepared through 5' RACE. TCRdb processed the 5' RACE reads again and assigns one entry to each CDR3 protein, with no DNA. The sample table includes about 6,000 distinct CDR3 sequences. From germline, CDR1 is SGHDT and CDR2 YYEEEE. This CDR3 is built from 13 residues. CD45RO-CCR7+CD27+CD95- characterized naive CD8+ T cells. With respect to this clonotype: Its antigen is unknown.

Sequencing used naive CXCR3- CD8+ T cells from blood. Subset reported: CD45RO-CCR7+CD27+CD95- naive CD8+ T cells lacking CXCR3 (TNR3-). The TCR sequence derives from a human donor in good health. Some clones in this sample may be carry-over from other donors' samples. The gene calls are TRBV5-6 and TRBJ1-1; the TRBD1 assignment by TCRdb is unverifiable without DNA. The CDR3 reads CASSFGGAEGAFF.